One sample yielded the 17 T cell receptor beta chains listed below, sequenced in a study of blood T cell repertoires in COVID-19. Assay: immunoSEQ multiplex PCR; the TCRdb copy retains only in-frame clones and omits some. Here the sample spans 200,000 to 300,000 clones, about 91% being singletons. The sample comprised PBMCs or T cells enriched from blood (not recorded which). The receptor source for this set is a woman in her thirties or forties with acute COVID-19.

V gene TRBV5-1 combines with J gene TRBJ1-1; D is perhaps TRBD1 (5 bases). Trimming took 1 base from V and 2 from J, leaving 18 bases between them. Germline CDR1 and CDR2: SGHRS and YFSETQ. The CDR3 is 17 residues long. This CDR3 is CASSLRLEGMGNTEAFF. The CDR3 coding sequence is TGCGCCAGCAGCTTGCGGTTGGAGGGGATGGGAAACACTGAAGCTTTCTTT.

J is TRBJ2-3 and V is TRBV28, with TRBD1 identical over 7 bases. V lost 5 bases to trimming and J lost 0 bases; unmatched junction nucleotides: 8. CDR1 and CDR2 from the germline V gene are MDHEN and SYDVKM. The CDR3 consists of 16 residues. CDR3: CASSQGQSFSTDTQYF. The CDR3 DNA follows: TGTGCCAGCAGTCAGGGACAGTCCTTTAGCACAGATACGCAGTATTTT. Complete variable domain (other parts from reference TRBV28 and TRBJ2-3): DVKVTQSSRYLVKRTGEKVFLECVQDMDHENMFWYRQDPGLGLRLIYFSYDVKMKEKGDIPEGYSVSREKKERFSLILESASTNQTSMYLCASSQGQSFSTDTQYFGPGTRLTVL.

In nucleotides, the CDR3 is TGCGCCAGCACCTTTAGCGGGAAAAGCACAGATACGCAGTATTTT. This translates into CASTFSGKSTDTQYF. The V call is TRBV10-1, the J call TRBJ2-3; 8 bases are shared with TRBD2. Germline V gives CDR1 WNHNN, CDR2 SYGVQD (reference sequence). V shed 7 bases, J shed 0 bases, and the junction held 6 bases outside the gene matches. The CDR3 has 15 residues.

This chain links TRBV10-3 with TRBJ2-2; 8 nucleotides agree with TRBD2. With 3 bases clipped from V and 7 bases from J, the junction kept 4 bases outside the gene matches. Germline V gene lookup returns CDR1 ENHRY and CDR2 SYGVKD. The CDR3 extends over 14 amino acids. The CDR3 DNA follows: TGTGCCATCAGTGAACCGGGAGGGTTCGGGGAGCTGTTTTTT. Amino acid sequence: CAISEPGGFGELFF.

The chain uses TRBV2 and TRBJ1-6; tentatively, D is TRBD1 (5 bases). The germline gives CDR1 SNHLY, CDR2 FYNNEI. This CDR3 is built from 16 residues. The germline V and J ends were trimmed by 2 bases and 5 bases, with 13 bases remaining between them. The CDR3 sequence is CASSERRGFNNSPLHF. The CDR3 bases are TGTGCCAGCAGTGAAAGGCGGGGGTTCAATAATTCACCCCTCCACTTT.

V and J are TRBV2 and TRBJ1-1; maybe TRBD1 (5 bases). Trimming stripped 0 bases from V and 4 bases from J, with 12 bases between. Germline V gene data show CDR1 as SNHLY and CDR2 as FYNNEI. The CDR3 is 15 amino acids. CDR3 amino acids: CASSEAGRVGTEAFF. CDR3 nucleotides: TGTGCCAGCAGTGAAGCCGGCAGGGTTGGCACTGAAGCTTTCTTT.

J is TRBJ1-5 and V is TRBV27, with 7 nucleotides matching TRBD1. Germline V gives CDR1 MNHEY, CDR2 SMNVEV (reference sequence). V trimming: 4 bases; J trimming: 7 bases; junction bases outside the gene matches: 4. The CDR3 is 13 amino acids. DNA for the CDR3: TGTGCCAGCAGTTACAGGGGTGGGCAGCCCCAGCATTTT. Its protein product is CASSYRGGQPQHF.

Many counts were recorded for this clone. The CDR3 here is CASTEMAGGNSPLHF. The CDR3 nucleotides read TGTGCCAGTACCGAAATGGCGGGGGGGAATTCACCCCTCCACTTT. The chain uses TRBV19 and TRBJ1-6, with D perhaps matching TRBD1 (5 bases). V lost 7 bases and J 7 bases, leaving 17 bases between the germline ends. Germline lookup yields CDR1 LNHDA and CDR2 SQIVND (reference sequence). CDR3 length: 15 residues. The full variable domain, rest sourced from reference TRBV19 and TRBJ1-6, is DGGITQSPKYLFRKEGQNVTLSCEQNLNHDAMYWYRQDPGQGLRLIYYSQIVNDFQKGDIAEGYSVSREKKESFPLTVTSAQKNPTAFYLCASTEMAGGNSPLHFGNGTRLTVT.

CDR3: CASSSRTGINYGYTF. The CDR3 nucleotides read TGTGCCAGCAGCTCAAGGACAGGAATAAACTATGGCTACACCTTC. The chain employs TRBV7-8 and TRBJ1-2; 7 bases agree with TRBD1. The V and J ends lost 4 bases and 2 bases, in that order; junction bases with no gene match: 7. The CDR3 length is 15 residues. CDR1 and CDR2 (germline): SGHVS, FQNEAQ.

The genes are TRBV29-1 and TRBJ1-1; D gene ambiguous. Germline CDR1 reads SQVTM; CDR2 reads ANQGSEA. Trimming removed 4 bases at V and 1 base at J, with 10 bases between. The CDR3 is 13 amino acids. CDR3 in amino acids: CSVVRSGNTEAFF. CDR3 bases: TGCAGCGTTGTCAGGTCCGGGAACACTGAAGCTTTCTTT.

The chain is built from TRBV15 and TRBJ2-3; 7 bases are a match to TRBD1. The germline V gene has CDR1 LNHNV and CDR2 YYDKDF (reference sequence). The CDR3 extends over 15 amino acids. V lost 3 bases, J lost 2 bases, and 5 bases stayed unmatched. CDR3 amino acids: CATSSWDSPTDTQYF. In DNA, the CDR3 is TGTGCCACCAGCAGCTGGGACAGTCCCACAGATACGCAGTATTTT.

The chain links TRBV28 to TRBJ1-5; D is uncertain. The CDR3 consists of 12 residues. Germline CDR1 is MDHEN and CDR2 is SYDVKM. Trimming shortened V by 5 bases and J by 6 bases, and 8 bases separated the two germline ends. The CDR3 protein is CASSPTLQPQHF. Written as DNA, the CDR3 is TGTGCCAGCAGTCCGACACTTCAGCCCCAGCATTTT.

This clone was recorded once. The V and J genes are TRBV18 and TRBJ1-5; 8 bases fit TRBD1. The CDR3 consists of 15 residues. CDR1 KGHSH and CDR2 LQKENI come from the germline V gene. The V gene end was trimmed by 4 bases and the J gene end by 1 base; junction bases not matched to a gene: 3. The CDR3 nucleotides read TGTGCCAGCTCACGCAGGACAGGGAGCAATCAGCCCCAGCATTTT. It is translated as CASSRRTGSNQPQHF.

This chain connects TRBV4-1 to TRBJ2-3; TRBD2 agrees at 9 bases. Germline V gene data show CDR1 as MGHRA and CDR2 as YSYEKL. There are 15 residues in the CDR3. With 3 bases clipped from V and 6 bases from J, the junction kept 7 bases outside the gene matches. This CDR3 is CASSQAREGPDTQYF. In DNA form, the CDR3 reads TGCGCCAGCAGCCAGGCGCGGGAGGGCCCCGATACGCAGTATTTT.

The V call is TRBV5-1, the J call TRBJ2-4; TRBD1 matches at 10 bases. The germline V gene encodes CDR1 SGHRS and CDR2 YFSETQ. V lost 2 bases to trimming and J lost 4 bases; unmatched junction nucleotides: 9. The CDR3 is 17 amino acids. Here the CDR3 DNA reads TGCGCCAGCAGCTTTGACGCCGGGACAGGGGCAAAAAACATTCAGTACTTC. Its translation: CASSFDAGTGAKNIQYF. Filled out from reference TRBV5-1 and TRBJ2-4, the complete variable domain reads KAGVTQTPRYLIKTRGQQVTLSCSPISGHRSVSWYQQTPGQGLQFLFEYFSETQRNKGNFPGRFSGRQFSNSRSEMNVSTLELGDSALYLCASSFDAGTGAKNIQYFGAGTRLSVL.

The chain recombines TRBV19 with TRBJ1-1; D is undetermined. V lost 2 bases to trimming and J lost 6 bases, with 10 bases between them. The V gene's germline CDR1 is LNHDA and CDR2 SQIVND (reference sequence). The CDR3 runs 13 residues. CDR3 amino acids: CASSILGVSEAFF. Here the CDR3 DNA reads TGTGCCAGTAGTATACTCGGGGTTTCTGAAGCTTTCTTT.

The V gene is TRBV2, the J gene TRBJ2-3, with TRBD2 matching 9 bases. Germline-derived CDR1 and CDR2 are SNHLY and FYNNEI. This CDR3 spans 15 amino acids. The junction had 9 bases not matched to a gene; V was cut back by 3 bases and J by 8 bases. The CDR3 loop is CASSEGLASVATQYF. CDR3 nucleotide sequence: TGTGCCAGCAGTGAGGGACTAGCTTCCGTTGCTACGCAGTATTTT.